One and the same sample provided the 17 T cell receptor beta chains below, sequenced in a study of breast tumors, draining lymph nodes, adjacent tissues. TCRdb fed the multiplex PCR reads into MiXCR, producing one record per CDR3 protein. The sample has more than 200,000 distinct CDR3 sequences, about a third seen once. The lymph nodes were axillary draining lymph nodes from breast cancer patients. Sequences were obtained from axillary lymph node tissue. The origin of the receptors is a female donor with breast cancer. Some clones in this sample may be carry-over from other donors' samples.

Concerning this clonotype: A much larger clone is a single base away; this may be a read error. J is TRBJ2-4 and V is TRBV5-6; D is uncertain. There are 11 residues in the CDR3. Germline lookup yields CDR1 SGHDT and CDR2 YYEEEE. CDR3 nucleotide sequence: TGTGCCAGCAGCATTAAAACCATTCAGTACTTC. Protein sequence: CASSIKTIQYF. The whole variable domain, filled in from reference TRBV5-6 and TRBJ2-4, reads DAGVTQSPTHLIKTRGQQVTLRCSPKSGHDTVSWYQQALGQGPQFIFQYYEEEERQRGNFPDRFSGHQFPNYSSELNVNALLLGDSALYLCASSIKTIQYFGAGTRLSVL.

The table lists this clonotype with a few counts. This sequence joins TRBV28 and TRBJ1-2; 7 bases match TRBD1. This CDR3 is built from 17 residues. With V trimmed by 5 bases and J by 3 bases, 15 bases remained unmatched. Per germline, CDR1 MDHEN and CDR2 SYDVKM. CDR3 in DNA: TGTGCCAGCAGTCTCAGCAGGACAGGAGGTCGTGACTATGGCTACACCTTC. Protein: CASSLSRTGGRDYGYTF.

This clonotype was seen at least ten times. In DNA form, the CDR3 reads TGCGCCAGCAGCCAAGACGGGGGAGTGTCCAAAAACATTCAGTACTTC. Translation gives CASSQDGGVSKNIQYF. The chain links TRBV4-1 to TRBJ2-4, with D maybe TRBD2 (6 bases). V gave up 0 bases and J gave up 2 bases, with 11 bases separating them. The CDR3 totals 16 residues. Germline lookup yields CDR1 MGHRA and CDR2 YSYEKL.

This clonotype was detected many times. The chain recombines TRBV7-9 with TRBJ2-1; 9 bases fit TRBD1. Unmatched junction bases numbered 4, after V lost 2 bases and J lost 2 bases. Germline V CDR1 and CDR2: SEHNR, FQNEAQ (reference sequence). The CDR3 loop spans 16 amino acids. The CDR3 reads CASSLRTGDPYNEQFF. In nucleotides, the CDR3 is TGTGCCAGCAGCTTAAGGACAGGGGACCCCTACAATGAGCAGTTCTTC.

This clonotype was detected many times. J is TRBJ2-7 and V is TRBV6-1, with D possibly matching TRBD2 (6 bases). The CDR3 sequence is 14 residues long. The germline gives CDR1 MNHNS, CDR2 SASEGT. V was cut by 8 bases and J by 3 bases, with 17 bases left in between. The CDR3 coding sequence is TGTGCCAGCTCCGAAGGAGGGGACGTCTACGAGCAGTACTTC. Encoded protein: CASSEGGDVYEQYF.

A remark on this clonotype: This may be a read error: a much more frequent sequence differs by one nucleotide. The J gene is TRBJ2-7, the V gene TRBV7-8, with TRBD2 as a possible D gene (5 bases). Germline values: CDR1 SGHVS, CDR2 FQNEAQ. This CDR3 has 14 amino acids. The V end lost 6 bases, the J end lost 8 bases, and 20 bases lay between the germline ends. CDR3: CASSPARAAYKQYF. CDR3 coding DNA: TGTGCCAGCAGTCCCGCGAGGGCAGCTTACAAGCAGTACTTC.

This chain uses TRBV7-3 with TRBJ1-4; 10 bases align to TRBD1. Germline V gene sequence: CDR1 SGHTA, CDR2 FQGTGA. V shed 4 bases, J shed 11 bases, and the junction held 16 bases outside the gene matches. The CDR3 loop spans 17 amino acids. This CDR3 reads CASSSSSRDRGAGKLFF. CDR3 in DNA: TGTGCCAGCAGCTCCTCTTCCCGGGACAGGGGAGCTGGGAAACTGTTTTTT.

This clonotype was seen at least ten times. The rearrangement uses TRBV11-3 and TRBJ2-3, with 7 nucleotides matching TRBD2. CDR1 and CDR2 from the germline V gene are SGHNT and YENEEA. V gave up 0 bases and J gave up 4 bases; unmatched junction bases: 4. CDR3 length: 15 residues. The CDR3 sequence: CASSLDLTSADTQYF. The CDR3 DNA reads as TGTGCCAGCAGCTTAGATCTCACTAGCGCAGATACGCAGTATTTT. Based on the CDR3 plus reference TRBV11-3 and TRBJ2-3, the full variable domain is EAGVVQSPRYKIIEKKQPVAFWCNPISGHNTLYWYLQNLGQGPELLIRYENEEAVDDSQLPKDRFSAERLKGVDSTLKIQPAELGDSAVYLCASSLDLTSADTQYFGPGTRLTVL.

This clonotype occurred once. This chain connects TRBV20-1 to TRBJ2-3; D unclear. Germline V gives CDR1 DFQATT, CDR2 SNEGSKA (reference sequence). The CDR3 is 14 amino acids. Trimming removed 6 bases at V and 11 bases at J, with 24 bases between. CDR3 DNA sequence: TGCAGTGCCCCCAGACCGGGTCCGGGCGAGGAGCAGTATTTT. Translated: CSAPRPGPGEEQYF.

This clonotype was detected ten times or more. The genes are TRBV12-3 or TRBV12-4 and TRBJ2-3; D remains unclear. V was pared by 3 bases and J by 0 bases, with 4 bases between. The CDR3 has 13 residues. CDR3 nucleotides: TGTGCCAGCAGTTTTGGAAGCACAGATACGCAGTATTTT. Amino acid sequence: CASSFGSTDTQYF.

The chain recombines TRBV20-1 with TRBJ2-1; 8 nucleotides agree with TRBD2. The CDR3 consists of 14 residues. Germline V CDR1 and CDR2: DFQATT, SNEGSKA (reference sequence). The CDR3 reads CRDDGGLDRDEQFF. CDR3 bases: TGCAGAGACGATGGGGGACTAGATCGCGATGAGCAGTTCTTC.

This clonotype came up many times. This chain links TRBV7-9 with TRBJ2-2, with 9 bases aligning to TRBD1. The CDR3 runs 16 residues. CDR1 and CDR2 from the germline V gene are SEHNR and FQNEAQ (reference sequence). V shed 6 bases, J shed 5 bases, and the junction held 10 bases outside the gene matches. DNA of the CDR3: TGTGCCAGCAGGCCCACAGGGGGCGGTCTGACCGGGGAGCTGTTTTTT. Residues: CASRPTGGGLTGELFF.

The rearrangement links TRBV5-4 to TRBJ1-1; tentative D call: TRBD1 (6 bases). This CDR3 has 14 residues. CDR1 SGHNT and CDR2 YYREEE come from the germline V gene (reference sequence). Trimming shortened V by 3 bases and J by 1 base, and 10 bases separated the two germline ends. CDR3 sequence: CASSSGTPNTEAFF. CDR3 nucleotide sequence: TGTGCCAGCAGCTCCGGGACACCGAACACTGAAGCTTTCTTT.

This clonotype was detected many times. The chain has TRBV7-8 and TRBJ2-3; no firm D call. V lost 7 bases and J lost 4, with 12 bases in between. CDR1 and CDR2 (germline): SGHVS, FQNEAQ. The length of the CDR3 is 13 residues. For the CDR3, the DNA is TGTGCCAGCACCCTCCGCCTCCCAGATACGCAGTATTTT. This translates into CASTLRLPDTQYF.

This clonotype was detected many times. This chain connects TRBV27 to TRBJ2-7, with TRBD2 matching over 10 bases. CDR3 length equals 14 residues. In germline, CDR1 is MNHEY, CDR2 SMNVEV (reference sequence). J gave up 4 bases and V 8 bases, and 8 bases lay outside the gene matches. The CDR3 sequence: CASAPGLADYEQYF. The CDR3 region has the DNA TGTGCCAGCGCCCCCGGACTAGCGGATTACGAGCAGTACTTC.

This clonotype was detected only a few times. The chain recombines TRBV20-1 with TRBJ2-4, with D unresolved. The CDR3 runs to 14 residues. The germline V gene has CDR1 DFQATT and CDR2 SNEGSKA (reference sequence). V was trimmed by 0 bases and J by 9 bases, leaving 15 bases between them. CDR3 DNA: TGCAGTGCTAGAGATCGGGTGGGTTGGGCCATTCAGTACTTC. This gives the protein CSARDRVGWAIQYF.

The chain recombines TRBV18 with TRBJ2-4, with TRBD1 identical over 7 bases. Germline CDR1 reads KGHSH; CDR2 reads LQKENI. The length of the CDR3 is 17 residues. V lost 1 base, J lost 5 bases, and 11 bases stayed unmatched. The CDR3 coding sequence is TGTGCCAGCTCACCACGGGACAGCATTAGGCCGGAAAACATTCAGTACTTC. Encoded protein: CASSPRDSIRPENIQYF.